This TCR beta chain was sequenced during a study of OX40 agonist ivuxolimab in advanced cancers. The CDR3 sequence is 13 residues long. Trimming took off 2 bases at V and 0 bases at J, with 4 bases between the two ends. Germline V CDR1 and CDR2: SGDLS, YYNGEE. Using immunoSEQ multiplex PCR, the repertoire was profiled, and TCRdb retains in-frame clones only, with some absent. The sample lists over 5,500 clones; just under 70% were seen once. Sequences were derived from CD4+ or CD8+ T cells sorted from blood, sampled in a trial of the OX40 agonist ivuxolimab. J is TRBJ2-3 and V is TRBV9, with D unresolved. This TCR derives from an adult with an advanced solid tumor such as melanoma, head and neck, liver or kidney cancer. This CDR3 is CASSVGSTDTQYF. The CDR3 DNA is TGTGCCAGCAGCGTCGGCAGCACAGATACGCAGTATTTT.